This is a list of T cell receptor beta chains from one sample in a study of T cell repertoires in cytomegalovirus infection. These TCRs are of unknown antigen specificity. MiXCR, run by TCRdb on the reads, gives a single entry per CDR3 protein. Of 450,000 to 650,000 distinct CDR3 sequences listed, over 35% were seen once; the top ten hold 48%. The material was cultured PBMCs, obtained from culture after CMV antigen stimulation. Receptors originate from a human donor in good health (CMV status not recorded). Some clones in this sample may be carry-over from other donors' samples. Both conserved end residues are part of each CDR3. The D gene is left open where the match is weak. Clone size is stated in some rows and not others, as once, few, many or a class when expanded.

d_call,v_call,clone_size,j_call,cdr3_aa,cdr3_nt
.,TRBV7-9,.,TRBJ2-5,CASSDRRASGETQYF,TGTGCCAGCAGCGACCGACGAGCCTCGGGCGAGACCCAGTACTTC
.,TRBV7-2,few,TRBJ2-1,CASSPQSPTQFF,TGTGCCAGCAGCCCGCAGAGCCCTACCCAGTTCTTC
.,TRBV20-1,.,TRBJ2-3,CSAPPRGGTDTQYF,TGCAGTGCTCCCCCCCGGGGCGGGACAGATACGCAGTATTTT
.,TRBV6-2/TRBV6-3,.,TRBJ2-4,CASSQRRTQAKNIQYF,TGTGCCAGCAGTCAAAGAAGGACCCAAGCCAAAAACATTCAGTACTTC
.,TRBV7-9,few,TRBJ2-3,CASSQQRGGLRTDTQYF,TGTGCCAGCAGTCAACAGAGGGGGGGACTTCGCACAGATACGCAGTATTTT
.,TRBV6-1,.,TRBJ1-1,CASSGVRGAAEAFF,TGTGCCAGCAGTGGGGTGCGGGGGGCGGCTGAAGCTTTCTTT
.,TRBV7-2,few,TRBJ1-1,CASSLRWGDTEAFF,TGTGCCAGCAGCCTCCGGTGGGGGGACACTGAAGCTTTCTTT
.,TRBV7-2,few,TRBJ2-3,CASSPRVVGTDTQYF,TGTGCCAGCAGCCCCCGGGTAGTGGGTACAGATACGCAGTATTTT
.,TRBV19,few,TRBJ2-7,CASSIGGTYEQYF,TGTGCCAGTAGTATTGGTGGGACGTACGAGCAGTACTTC
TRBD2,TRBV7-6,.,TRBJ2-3,CASSSAGGQDTQYF,TGTGCCAGCAGTTCAGCGGGGGGGCAGGATACGCAGTATTTT
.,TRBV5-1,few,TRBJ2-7,CASSLEVSSSYEQYF,TGCGCCAGCAGCTTGGAAGTTTCGTCGTCCTACGAGCAGTACTTC
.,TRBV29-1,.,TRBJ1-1,CSVCGGWANTEAFF,TGCAGCGTGTGCGGGGGCTGGGCGAACACTGAAGCTTTCTTT
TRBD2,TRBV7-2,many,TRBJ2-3,CASSPREGRTQYF,TGTGCCAGCAGCCCTCGGGAGGGGCGGACGCAGTATTTT
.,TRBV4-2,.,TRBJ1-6,CASSQQPQTNSPLHF,TGTGCCAGCAGCCAACAACCCCAGACCAATTCACCCCTCCACTTT
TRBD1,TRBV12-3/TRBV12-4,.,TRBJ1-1,CASSLEQGEAFF,TGTGCCAGCAGTTTAGAACAGGGGGAAGCTTTCTTT
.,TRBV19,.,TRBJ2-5,CASSRALGRQETQYF,TGTGCCAGTAGTCGTGCCCTGGGACGCCAAGAGACCCAGTACTTC
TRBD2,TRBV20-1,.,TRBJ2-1,CAGAGGYNEQFF,TGCGCGGGGGCGGGAGGCTACAATGAGCAGTTCTTC
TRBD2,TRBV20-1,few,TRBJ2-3,CSAVTSGGFGSTDTQYF,TGCAGTGCTGTAACTAGCGGGGGGTTCGGGTCCACAGATACGCAGTATTTT
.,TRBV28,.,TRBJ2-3,CASSAVWGERANTDTQYF,TGTGCCAGCAGTGCAGTCTGGGGTGAGCGGGCCAACACAGATACGCAGTATTTT
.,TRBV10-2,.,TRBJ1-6,CASRGLTGIVSPLHF,TGCGCCAGCAGAGGACTAACAGGGATAGTTTCACCCCTCCACTTT
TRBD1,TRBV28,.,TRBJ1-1,CASRGTARGTEAFF,TGTGCCAGCAGGGGGACAGCTCGCGGCACTGAAGCTTTCTTT
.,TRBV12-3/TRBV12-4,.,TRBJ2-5,CASSLISQAGETQYF,TGTGCCAGCAGTTTAATTAGTCAGGCTGGCGAGACCCAGTACTTC
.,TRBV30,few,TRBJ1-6,CAWRGFYNSPLHF,TGTGCCTGGAGAGGGTTTTATAATTCACCCCTCCACTTT
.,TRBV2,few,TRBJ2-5,CASSVARQETQYF,TGTGCCAGCAGTGTTGCCAGGCAAGAGACCCAGTACTTC
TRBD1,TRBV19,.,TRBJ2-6,CATAPGQGSGANVLTF,TGTGCCACGGCGCCGGGACAGGGCTCCGGGGCCAACGTCCTGACTTTC
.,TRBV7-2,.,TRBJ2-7,CASSQTTLIYEQYF,TGTGCCAGCAGCCAGACTACCCTCATTTACGAGCAGTACTTC
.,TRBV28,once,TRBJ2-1,CASSLRQLSNNEQFF,TGTGCCAGCAGTCTTAGACAGCTCAGTAACAATGAGCAGTTCTTC
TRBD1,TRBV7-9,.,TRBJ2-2,CASSSTPPGQGRTGELFF,TGTGCCAGCAGCTCAACCCCGCCGGGACAGGGGCGCACCGGGGAGCTGTTTTTT
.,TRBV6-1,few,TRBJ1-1,CASSVLGPKRNTEAFF,TGTGCCAGCAGCGTTTTGGGCCCGAAAAGGAACACTGAAGCTTTCTTT
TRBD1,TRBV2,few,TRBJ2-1,CASSQDRGGDEQFF,TGTGCCAGCAGCCAGGACAGGGGTGGCGATGAGCAGTTCTTC
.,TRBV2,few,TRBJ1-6,CASSGQPHSPLHF,TGTGCCAGCAGTGGTCAGCCGCATTCACCCCTCCACTTT
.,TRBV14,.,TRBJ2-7,CASSPTLDGEKGLNYEQYF,TGTGCCAGCAGCCCGACCCTGGACGGGGAGAAAGGACTAAACTACGAGCAGTACTTC
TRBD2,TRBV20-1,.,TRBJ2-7,CSARGPWREFSYEQYF,TGCAGTGCTAGGGGACCTTGGCGGGAGTTCTCCTACGAGCAGTACTTC